The 30 T cell receptor beta chains listed next were all sequenced from one sample in a study of long-term antiretroviral therapy in people with HIV (dated by TCRdb to between 2021 and 2024). Sequencing of the TRB variable region was done with the immunoSEQ hsTCRB v3.0 assay at survey level resolution. Drawn from immuneACCESS, this table holds only the in-frame rearrangements with V and J called that TCRdb kept. Clones are partly lost; checked studies trace under half to an unresolved V gene and leave the rest unexplained. The sample profile shows under 25,000 clones; 86% of them were found once. 10% to 13% of the sample lies in the top ten. Sequenced here: unsorted PBMCs, sampled 0.5 years after starting antiretroviral therapy. The source of these receptors is a man aged 40-49 years with HIV.

The chain has TRBV5-1 and TRBJ1-2, with 7 bases identical to TRBD1. Germline loops: CDR1 SGHRS, CDR2 YFSETQ. This CDR3 has 15 residues. V lost 4 bases and J lost 5; bases outside the gene matches: 11. This CDR3 is CASSPRTGDLYGYTF. As DNA, the CDR3 is TGCGCCAGCAGCCCACGGACAGGAGATCTTTATGGCTACACCTTC.

The chain uses TRBV18 and TRBJ1-5; no clear D gene. The germline CDR1 and CDR2 sequences are KGHSH and LQKENI. The V end was cut by 2 bases, the J end by 2 bases, with 7 bases between. This CDR3 contains 14 residues. In DNA form, the CDR3 reads TGTGCCAGCTCACCAGGGCGGGGCAATCAGCCCCAGCATTTT. It translates to CASSPGRGNQPQHF.

In its sample, this clone was seen once. The gene calls are TRBV27 and TRBJ2-2; D call uncertain. CDR1 is MNHEY, CDR2 SMNVEV, per germline (reference sequence). V was shortened by 5 bases and J by 5 bases, with 6 bases between the two germline ends. There are 12 residues in the CDR3. The CDR3 sequence is CASSLGTGELFF. In DNA form, the CDR3 reads TGTGCCAGCAGTCTTGGGACCGGGGAGCTGTTTTTT.

The chain uses TRBV6-5 and TRBJ2-1, with D possibly being TRBD1 (5 bases). CDR1 is MNHEY, CDR2 SVGAGI, per germline. Trimming stripped 5 bases from V and 6 bases from J, with 14 bases between. The CDR3 covers 14 residues. CDR3 region: CASSTFRQPNEQFF. In nucleotides, the CDR3 is TGTGCCAGCAGTACCTTCCGACAGCCCAATGAGCAGTTCTTC.

J is TRBJ2-2 and V is TRBV5-5, with 7 bases identical to TRBD1. This CDR3 spans 15 amino acids. Germline-derived CDR1 and CDR2 are SGHKS and YYEKEE (reference sequence). Trimming cost V 4 bases and J 2 bases; bases outside gene matches: 5. Here the CDR3 reads CASSLGTVNTGELFF. The CDR3 nucleotides read TGTGCCAGCAGCCTCGGGACAGTAAACACCGGGGAGCTGTTTTTT.

The gene calls are TRBV6-4 and TRBJ1-6, with D possibly TRBD1 on 5 matching bases. Germline lookup yields CDR1 MRHNA and CDR2 SNTAGT. Trimming stripped 2 bases from V and 13 bases from J, with 12 bases between. The CDR3 totals 13 residues. This chain's CDR3 is CASSDLPGRPLHF. CDR3 DNA sequence: TGTGCCAGCAGTGACCTACCGGGACGGCCCCTCCACTTT.

J is TRBJ2-1 and V is TRBV7-2; TRBD2 matches 9 bases. The V gene's germline CDR1 is SGHTA and CDR2 FQGNSA. The CDR3 is made up of 15 amino acids. Unmatched junction bases numbered 8, after V lost 5 bases and J lost 6 bases. In DNA form, the CDR3 reads TGTGCCAGCAGCCGAATCATGCGGGGGGGCAATGAGCAGTTCTTC. It codes for CASSRIMRGGNEQFF.

This clone came up once. The chain employs TRBV27 and TRBJ2-1, with unresolved D. Germline loops: CDR1 MNHEY, CDR2 SMNVEV (reference sequence). The CDR3 extends over 12 amino acids. Trimming left V 6 bases short and J 2 bases short, with 5 bases between. CDR3 residues: CASSRAYNEQFF. DNA for the CDR3: TGTGCCAGCAGCCGGGCCTACAATGAGCAGTTCTTC.

The chain joins TRBV28 to TRBJ2-7; 10 nucleotides align to TRBD2. The germline gives CDR1 MDHEN, CDR2 SYDVKM. V lost 4 bases to trimming and J lost 3 bases; unmatched junction nucleotides: 9. This CDR3 comprises 16 residues. CDR3 residues: CASSSPPGLAIYEQYF. DNA for the CDR3: TGTGCCAGCAGTTCGCCCCCGGGACTAGCGATCTACGAGCAGTACTTC.

The rearrangement uses TRBV27 and TRBJ2-1, with D hard to call. With 0 bases removed from V and 15 bases from J, the gap between germline ends came to 12 bases. Per the germline V gene, CDR1 is MNHEY and CDR2 is SMNVEV (reference sequence). This CDR3 has 12 amino acids. This CDR3 reads CASSLSTAHMFF. In nucleotides, the CDR3 is TGTGCCAGCAGTTTATCAACAGCTCACATGTTCTTC.

The rearrangement uses TRBV19 and TRBJ1-2; maybe TRBD1 (6 bases). Per the germline V gene, CDR1 is LNHDA and CDR2 is SQIVND (reference sequence). The length of the CDR3 is 12 residues. Trimming cost V 10 bases and J 3 bases, with 12 bases left between them. The CDR3 DNA follows: TGTGCCATTAGGACAGCCGACTATGGCTACACCTTC. Translating gives CAIRTADYGYTF.

CDR3 in DNA: TGTGCCAGCAGCTTGTTCGGTGAGAACACCGGGGAGCTGTTTTTT. It yields the protein CASSLFGENTGELFF. This chain connects TRBV5-4 to TRBJ2-2, with D hard to call. CDR3 length equals 15 residues. Trimming cost V 1 base and J 1 base, with 8 bases left between them. Germline CDR1 and CDR2: SGHNT and YYREEE (reference sequence).

The chain has TRBV6-6 and TRBJ2-7; D not resolved. CDR1 is MNHNY, CDR2 SVGAGI, per germline (reference sequence). The CDR3 loop spans 13 amino acids. Trimming left V 0 bases short and J 0 bases short, with 3 bases between. The CDR3 nucleotides read TGTGCCAGCAGTTACTCGGCCTCCTACGAGCAGTACTTC. Its protein is CASSYSASYEQYF.

The DNA for the CDR3 is TGTGCCTGGACCGTCGGACTAGCGGGCACAGATACGCAGTATTTT. This gives the protein CAWTVGLAGTDTQYF. The chain is built from TRBV30 and TRBJ2-3; 10 positions agree with TRBD2. The trim removed 4 bases at V and 1 base at J, leaving 5 bases unmatched. Germline V gene lookup returns CDR1 GTSNPN and CDR2 SVGIG (reference sequence). CDR3 length: 15 residues.

The rearrangement links TRBV25-1 to TRBJ2-4; no reliable D call. In germline, CDR1 is MGHDK, CDR2 SYGVNS. The V gene lost 3 bases and the J gene lost 0 bases, with 3 bases spanning the gap. The CDR3 loop spans 13 amino acids. This chain's CDR3 is CASSEVAKNIQYF. The CDR3 DNA reads TGTGCCAGCAGTGAGGTAGCCAAAAACATTCAGTACTTC.

This chain joins TRBV7-9 and TRBJ1-1, with D possibly TRBD1 on 5 matching bases. V gave up 3 bases and J gave up 6 bases, with 14 bases separating them. Germline CDR1 is SEHNR and CDR2 is FQNEAQ (reference sequence). The CDR3 is made up of 14 amino acids. CDR3 DNA sequence: TGTGCCAGCAGCTTTCAGGGAGGGGCCTCTGAAGCTTTCTTT. Translated, it gives CASSFQGGASEAFF.

This clone was recorded once. The chain employs TRBV14 and TRBJ1-1, with D hard to call. Per the germline V gene, CDR1 is SGHDN and CDR2 is FVKESK. This CDR3 comprises 18 residues. V was trimmed by 1 base and J by 3 bases, leaving 21 bases between them. CDR3: CASSQGFRSGRFDTEAFF. The CDR3 region has the DNA TGTGCCAGCAGCCAAGGGTTTCGGTCCGGGAGGTTTGACACTGAAGCTTTCTTT.

Of note for this clone: A read error may produce the germline difference seen at one junction end. The genes are TRBV7-9 and TRBJ2-7, with D maybe TRBD1 (5 bases). CDR1 is SEHNR and CDR2 is FQNEAQ in the germline V gene (reference sequence). CDR3 length equals 16 residues. CDR3 coding DNA: TGCGCCAGCAGCCAAGAAATGACAGCAGCAACCTACGAGCAGTACTTC. Translating gives CASSQEMTAATYEQYF.

The V call is TRBV7-2, the J call TRBJ2-1, with D possibly TRBD2 on 6 matching bases. Germline-derived CDR1 and CDR2 are SGHTA and FQGNSA. CDR3 length: 15 amino acids. V dropped 4 bases and J dropped 6 bases, with 16 bases sitting between them. In DNA form, the CDR3 reads TGTGCCAGCAGCTACGGGACTTCACGGACCAATGAGCAGTTCTTC. As protein: CASSYGTSRTNEQFF.

The CDR3 DNA sequence: TGTGCCAGCAGTTTTACTCGAAACAGGGACTATGGCTACACCTTC. It specifies CASSFTRNRDYGYTF. The rearrangement joins TRBV27 to TRBJ1-2; D is perhaps TRBD1 (6 bases). Germline values: CDR1 MNHEY, CDR2 SMNVEV (reference sequence). Trimming cost V 3 bases and J 3 bases, with 14 bases left between them. This CDR3 is 15 amino acids long.

This chain connects TRBV6-1 to TRBJ2-6, with D tentatively TRBD1 (6 bases). The CDR3 is 15 amino acids. CDR1 is MNHNS and CDR2 is SASEGT in the germline V gene. The V end was cut by 5 bases, the J end by 4 bases, with 12 bases between. CDR3: CASSQQGTGANVLTF. CDR3 nucleotide sequence: TGTGCCAGCAGTCAACAGGGTACCGGGGCCAACGTCCTGACTTTC.

CDR3 protein: CASSNRDFPYEQYF. DNA of the CDR3: TGTGCCAGCAGCAACAGGGATTTTCCCTACGAGCAGTACTTC. The J gene is TRBJ2-7, the V gene TRBV6-6; D may be TRBD1 (6 bases). Germline V gene data show CDR1 as MNHNY and CDR2 as SVGAGI (reference sequence). This CDR3 is 14 amino acids long. Trimming left V 6 bases short and J 2 bases short, with 14 bases between.

The rearrangement joins TRBV4-2 to TRBJ1-5; 7 bases map to TRBD1. The CDR3 has 17 residues. Per the germline V gene, CDR1 is LGHNA and CDR2 is YNFKEQ. V trimming: 3 bases; J trimming: 5 bases; junction bases outside the gene matches: 13. As DNA, the CDR3 is TGTGCCAGCAGCCAGGGGTCTGACAGGGAGGTGGATCAGCCCCAGCATTTT. Protein: CASSQGSDREVDQPQHF.

This clone was seen just once. The J gene is TRBJ1-5, the V gene TRBV19, with D perhaps matching TRBD1 (6 bases). Looked up from germline, CDR1 is LNHDA and CDR2 is SQIVND (reference sequence). V was shortened by 2 bases and J by 3 bases, with 11 bases between the two germline ends. CDR3 length equals 15 residues. CDR3 nucleotide sequence: TGTGCCAGTAGTATAACAGGGATCGTCAATCAGCCCCAGCATTTT. It encodes CASSITGIVNQPQHF.

V is TRBV10-2 and J is TRBJ2-2, with TRBD2 matching 9 bases. The germline V gene has CDR1 WSHSY and CDR2 SAAADI. V dropped 4 bases and J dropped 2; count of bases not matched to a gene: 2. The CDR3 runs to 15 residues. The CDR3 protein is CASSVTSGNTGELFF. The DNA of the CDR3 is TGCGCCAGCAGTGTGACTAGCGGCAACACCGGGGAGCTGTTTTTT.

The chain employs TRBV19 and TRBJ2-7, with unresolved D. Between the trimmed V and J ends, which lost 3 bases and 3 bases, there was a span of 15 bases. CDR1 is LNHDA and CDR2 is SQIVND in the germline V gene (reference sequence). CDR3 size: 15 residues. CDR3 region: CASSMGKGMSYEQYF. In DNA, the CDR3 is TGTGCCAGTAGTATGGGCAAAGGTATGAGCTACGAGCAGTACTTC.

The chain couples TRBV7-9 to TRBJ2-1; TRBD2 aligns across 7 bases. Germline-derived CDR1 and CDR2 are SEHNR and FQNEAQ (reference sequence). This CDR3 is 15 amino acids long. Trimming removed 4 bases from V and 9 bases from J; junction bases left unmatched: 12. As DNA, the CDR3 is TGTGCCAGCAGCTCCCAGAACGCGGGAGTTCTTGAGCAGTTCTTC. This gives the protein CASSSQNAGVLEQFF. Together with reference TRBV7-9 and TRBJ2-1, the CDR3 gives the full variable domain: DTGVSQNPRHKITKRGQNVTFRCDPISEHNRLYWYRQTLGQGPEFLTYFQNEAQLEKSRLLSDRFSAERPKGSFSTLEIQRTEQGDSAMYLCASSSQNAGVLEQFFGPGTRLTVL.

The rearrangement links TRBV21-1 to TRBJ1-3. TRBV21-1 is noted as a pseudogene. This CDR3 has 16 amino acids. CDR3 amino acids: CASTKVEGSSGNTIYF. The CDR3, as DNA: TGTGCCAGCACTAAGGTTGAAGGGTCCTCTGGAAACACCATATATTTT.

The chain couples TRBV29-1 to TRBJ2-1; a weak D match, TRBD2 (6 bases). Germline V gene data show CDR1 as SQVTM and CDR2 as ANQGSEA. Trimming removed 1 base at V and 4 bases at J, with 17 bases between. The CDR3 sequence is 16 residues long. CDR3 amino acids: CSVEGFWRGYYNEQFF. CDR3 sequence (DNA): TGCAGCGTTGAAGGGTTTTGGCGGGGCTATTACAATGAGCAGTTCTTC.

This clone was observed a handful of times. This rearrangement joins TRBV30 to TRBJ2-5; TRBD1 agrees at 11 bases. Germline loops: CDR1 GTSNPN, CDR2 SVGIG (reference sequence). This CDR3 is 14 amino acids long. Trimming took 5 bases from V and 6 from J; bases not matched to a gene: 8. This CDR3 is CAWEGQGAAKTQYF. CDR3 coding DNA: TGTGCCTGGGAAGGACAGGGGGCTGCAAAGACCCAGTACTTC.